This T cell receptor (beta chain) was captured by sequencing in a study of shared clonotypes between healthy human individuals. Across the study: For every donor, three CD4 naive, three CD4 memory, two CD8 naive and one CD8 memory plates were used.

Germline CDR1 reads MNHNY; CDR2 reads SVGAGI (reference sequence). Trimming cost V 7 bases and J 6 bases; bases outside gene matches: 5. This CDR3 comprises 13 residues. As concerns this clone: Its specificity is not known.

Study-wide results and limits: Generation probability values for non-shared clonotypes were lower than those for clonotypes shared by all four donors.

All donors were Caucasian adults living in Nashville, Tennessee. Researchers partitioned CD4+ cells into CD45RA+ naive and CD45RA-negative memory subsets. Sequencing used immunoSEQ multiplex PCR; TCRdb keeps in-frame clones, though not all of them. This table holds around 1.1 million clones, 70% to 85% found once. Material: memory CD4+ T cells from PBMCs. The sample's subset: CD45RA-negative fraction. The rearrangement joins TRBV6-6 to TRBJ1-4; TRBD1 matches 7 bases. This TCR came from a young man in good health. Some clones in this sample may be carry-over from other donors' samples. CDR3 nucleotide sequence: TGTGCCAGCATGTGGCAGGGGGATGAAAAACTGTTTTTT. It encodes CASMWQGDEKLFF.